This is a list of T cell receptor beta chains from one sample in a study of control samples from healthy donors and cancer patients. Produced via immunoSEQ multiplex PCR; TCRdb's table is partial and in-frame only. The sample shows about 54,000 clones, approximately 96% of them seen only once. The sequenced sample was blood. The source is a woman in her thirties in good health. CDR3s include the opening cysteine and the closing phenylalanine or tryptophan. A D gene is named only where the DNA matches it firmly. For some rows the clone size is stated as once, few or many, or as a class when expanded; others skip it.

d_call	v_call	j_call	clone_size	cdr3_nt	cdr3_aa
-	TRBV3-1/TRBV3-2	TRBJ1-5	-	TGTGCCAGCAGCTCAAGGGGGGCAGATAATCAGCCCCAGCATTTT	CASSSRGADNQPQHF
-	TRBV18	TRBJ1-6	-	TGTGCCAGCTCACCATTGGACAGCTATAATTCACCCCTCCACTTT	CASSPLDSYNSPLHF
-	TRBV11-2	TRBJ2-7	-	TGTGCCAGCAATCAATCACAGGCACGTTACGAGCAGTACTTC	CASNQSQARYEQYF
-	TRBV28	TRBJ1-6	-	TGTGCCAGCAGTTCCCGGGGTGGGGCCCTCCACTTT	CASSSRGGALHF
-	TRBV7-9	TRBJ2-7	few	TGTGCCAGCAGCCTGACAGGGGAGGGCTACGAGCAGTACTTC	CASSLTGEGYEQYF
TRBD2	TRBV10-3	TRBJ2-2	-	TGTGCCATCAGTGAAGCGGGGAGAGGAGCGCGGGCCACCGGGGAGCTGTTTTTT	CAISEAGRGARATGELFF
TRBD2	TRBV5-1	TRBJ2-3	-	TGCGCCAGCAGCTTGCGGCTAGCGGGTTCCACAGATACGCAGTATTTT	CASSLRLAGSTDTQYF
-	TRBV9	TRBJ1-5	-	TGTGCCAGCAGCGTGTTCGGAAATCAGCCCCAGCATTTT	CASSVFGNQPQHF
-	TRBV18	TRBJ1-1	-	TGTGCCAGCTCACCCAGGGGAAGCACTGAAGCTTTCTTT	CASSPRGSTEAFF
-	TRBV10-3	TRBJ1-1	-	TGTGCCATCAGGGACCAGGAGAACACTGAAGCTTTCTTT	CAIRDQENTEAFF
-	TRBV3-1/TRBV3-2	TRBJ2-5	-	TGTGCCAGCAGCCAAGATTACCGGGAAGCAGAGACCCAGTACTTC	CASSQDYREAETQYF
TRBD1	TRBV9	TRBJ2-5	-	TGTGCCAGCAGCGTAGGGGACGCCTGGACAGGTCAAGAGACCCAGTACTTC	CASSVGDAWTGQETQYF
-	TRBV19	TRBJ2-7	once	TGTGCCAGTAGTATATATAGGGGGTACGAGCAGTACTTC	CASSIYRGYEQYF
TRBD1	TRBV6-2/TRBV6-3	TRBJ2-1	-	TGTGCCAGCAGTTACCCCTCTCTCGGACAGGGGACGAGGGAGCAGTTCTTC	CASSYPSLGQGTREQFF
TRBD1	TRBV28	TRBJ2-7	-	TGTGCCAGCAGTTCCTCGGGACAGGGGATCTACGAGCAGTACTTC	CASSSSGQGIYEQYF
TRBD2	TRBV10-1	TRBJ2-1	once	TGCGCCAGCAGTTTTAGCGGGAGCCGCCAGAATGAGCAGTTCTTC	CASSFSGSRQNEQFF
TRBD1	TRBV28	TRBJ1-2	-	TGTGCCAGCAGACCCCCCCCGGGACAGCATATATGGAGCTACACCTTC	CASRPPPGQHIWSYTF
-	TRBV2	TRBJ1-4	-	TGTGCCAGCAGCCCCCACGGGGGTACGGATGAAAAACTGTTTTTT	CASSPHGGTDEKLFF
-	TRBV10-2	TRBJ1-2	once	TGCGCCAGCGCGACCAGGGAGGTGGGAAAAGGCTACACCTTC	CASATREVGKGYTF
-	TRBV15	TRBJ2-7	-	TGTGCCACCAGCAGCTCCCTATCGGCCTACGAGCAGTACTTC	CATSSSLSAYEQYF